Below are 9 T cell receptor beta chains sequenced from a single sample in a study of blood T cell repertoires in COVID-19. Using immunoSEQ multiplex PCR, the repertoire was profiled, and TCRdb retains in-frame clones only, with some absent. The sample contains more than 14,000 clones, over 80% of which appear only once. Material: peripheral blood. The origin of the receptors is a human donor with active COVID-19. The donor label of this sample is uncertain.

The chain employs TRBV12-1 and TRBJ1-2; TRBD1 was called by the table and not checked on the DNA. TRBV12-1 is shown as a pseudogene. The CDR3 runs 15 residues. The CDR3 loop reads CASSFVAGNGYGYTF. For the CDR3, the DNA is TGTGCCAGCAGCTTTGTGGCAGGGAACGGCTATGGCTACACCTTC.

This clone was recorded only once. The chain carries TRBV21-1 and TRBJ2-1; the D call in the table, TRBD1, was not verified against the DNA. TRBV21-1 is marked as a pseudogene. The CDR3 length is 17 residues. The CDR3 DNA sequence: TGTGCCAGCAGCAAAGTGGGCCCGGCCTGCTCCTACAATGAGCAGTTCTTC. Amino acids: CASSKVGPACSYNEQFF.

The V call is TRBV5-1, the J call TRBJ2-1; 8 nucleotides line up with TRBD1. Trimming took 4 bases from V and 4 from J; bases not matched to a gene: 4. This CDR3 contains 14 residues. Germline V gives CDR1 SGHRS, CDR2 YFSETQ. The CDR3 region is CASSTGQGYNEQFF. The CDR3 DNA sequence: TGCGCCAGCAGCACCGGACAGGGTTACAATGAGCAGTTCTTC. The full variable domain, in which reference TRBV5-1 and TRBJ2-1 provide the parts outside the CDR3, is KAGVTQTPRYLIKTRGQQVTLSCSPISGHRSVSWYQQTPGQGLQFLFEYFSETQRNKGNFPGRFSGRQFSNSRSEMNVSTLELGDSALYLCASSTGQGYNEQFFGPGTRLTVL.

The rearrangement links TRBV7-2 to TRBJ2-4, with a possible D match to TRBD1 (5 bases). The V and J ends lost 4 bases and 7 bases respectively, with 11 bases between them. Germline V gene data show CDR1 as SGHTA and CDR2 as FQGNSA. This CDR3 spans 13 amino acids. CDR3 loop: CASSSRVMNIQYF. The CDR3 region has the DNA TGTGCCAGCAGCTCCAGGGTTATGAACATTCAGTACTTC.

This clone has just one count. The chain uses TRBV5-6 and TRBJ2-7; 13 nucleotides match TRBD2. Germline assignment: CDR1 SGHDT and CDR2 YYEEEE. The trim removed 4 bases at V and 3 bases at J, leaving 4 bases unmatched. This CDR3 comprises 15 residues. The CDR3 region has the DNA TGTGCCAGCAGCACGCGGACTAGCGGGAGCTACGAGCAGTACTTC. Amino acid sequence: CASSTRTSGSYEQYF.

This clone is a singleton in its sample. V gene TRBV6-5 combines with J gene TRBJ2-5; weak D call: TRBD1 (6 bases). Germline CDR1 and CDR2: MNHEY and SVGAGI. This CDR3 comprises 13 residues. V was shortened by 4 bases and J by 5 bases, with 11 bases between the two germline ends. CDR3 sequence reads: CASSSSRGETQYF. In DNA, the CDR3 is TGTGCCAGCAGTTCCTCGAGGGGGGAGACCCAGTACTTC.

This clone has a single count. The chain employs TRBV25-1 and TRBJ2-7, with D maybe TRBD1 (6 bases). V shed 4 bases and J shed 2 bases, with 15 bases lying between them. CDR1 is MGHDK and CDR2 is SYGVNS in the germline V gene. This CDR3 spans 15 amino acids. The CDR3 sequence is CASSAKTGYTYEQYF. CDR3 nucleotides: TGTGCCAGCAGTGCCAAGACAGGTTACACCTACGAGCAGTACTTC.

J is TRBJ2-1 and V is TRBV2; TRBD2 matches at 12 bases. The trim removed 9 bases at V and 4 bases at J, leaving 13 bases unmatched. This CDR3 is built from 17 residues. Germline V gene sequence: CDR1 SNHLY, CDR2 FYNNEI. CDR3 residues: CARDRLAGAGNYNEQFF. For the CDR3, the DNA is TGTGCCAGAGACCGACTAGCGGGAGCGGGAAATTACAATGAGCAGTTCTTC.

This clone was recorded only once. The rearrangement links TRBV19 to TRBJ2-7; TRBD1 might be the D (6 bases). CDR1 is LNHDA, CDR2 SQIVND, per germline (reference sequence). The CDR3 is 14 residues long. V was trimmed by 2 bases and J by 4 bases, leaving 12 bases between them. The CDR3 DNA is TGTGCCAGTAGTATAAGAGGACAGCCTTACGAGCAGTACTTC. Translating it yields CASSIRGQPYEQYF.